Sequencing of this T cell receptor beta chain was carried out in a study of T cells in Graves' hyperthyroidism and ophthalmopathy. CDR3 size: 15 residues. Trimming removed 4 bases at V and 5 bases at J, with 18 bases between. Germline V CDR1 and CDR2: SNHLY, FYNNEI. RNA transcripts were the template for amplifying TCR beta CDR3 regions. HTBI primers were used for first-round RT-PCR of the TCR CDR3. TCRdb used MiXCR to reprocess the multiplex PCR reads, holding one entry per CDR3 protein. This repertoire shows a few hundred thousand distinct CDR3 sequences, 22% found once; its top ten account for under 55%. Many counts were recorded for this clonotype.

V gene TRBV2 combines with J gene TRBJ2-7, with D possibly TRBD2 on 7 matching bases. The specimen sequenced was blood. The receptor's source is a woman in her 70s with Graves' ophthalmopathy. The CDR3 coding sequence is TGTGCCAGCAGTGGGGACAATGGGGGGGACCACGAGCAGTACTTC. It is translated as CASSGDNGGDHEQYF.